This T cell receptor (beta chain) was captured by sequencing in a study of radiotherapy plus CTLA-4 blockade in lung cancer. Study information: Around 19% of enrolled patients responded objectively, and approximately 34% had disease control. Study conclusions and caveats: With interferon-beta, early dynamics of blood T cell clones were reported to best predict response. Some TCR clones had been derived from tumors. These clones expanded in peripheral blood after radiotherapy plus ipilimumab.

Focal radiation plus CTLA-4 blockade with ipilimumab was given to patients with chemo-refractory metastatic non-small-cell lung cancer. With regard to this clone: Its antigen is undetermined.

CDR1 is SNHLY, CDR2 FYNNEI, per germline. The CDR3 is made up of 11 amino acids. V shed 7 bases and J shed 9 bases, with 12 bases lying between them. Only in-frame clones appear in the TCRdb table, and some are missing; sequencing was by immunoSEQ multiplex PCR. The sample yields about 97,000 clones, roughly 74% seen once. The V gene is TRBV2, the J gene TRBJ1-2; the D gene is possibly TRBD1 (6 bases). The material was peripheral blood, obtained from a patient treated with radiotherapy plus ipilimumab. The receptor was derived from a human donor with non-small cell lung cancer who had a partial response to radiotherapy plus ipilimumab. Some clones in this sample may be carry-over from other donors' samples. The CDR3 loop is CASTGDLSYTF. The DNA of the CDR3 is TGTGCCAGCACAGGGGATTTGAGCTACACCTTC.